This T cell receptor beta chain was profiled in a study of T cell responses to AZD1222 COVID-19 vaccine. CDR3 length: 11 residues. CDR1 MDHEN and CDR2 SYDVKM come from the germline V gene. Trimming removed 4 bases at V and 8 bases at J, with 8 bases between. The protocol was immunoSEQ multiplex PCR, while the TCRdb copy is restricted to in-frame clones and leaves out a portion. The sample contains approximately 100,000 clones, around nine tenths of which appear only once. Sequencing used peripheral blood, obtained on day 0 of AZD1222 vaccination. The sequence was obtained from an adult in good health. The chain uses TRBV28 and TRBJ1-2; tentative D call: TRBD1 (5 bases). CDR3 protein: CASSWSGGYTF. The CDR3 DNA reads TGTGCCAGCAGTTGGTCAGGGGGCTACACCTTC.